The entry below gives a single T cell receptor beta chain sequence along with its context. The data stem from a study of OX40 agonist ivuxolimab in advanced cancers. Study as a whole: Dose-escalation cases comprised hepatocellular carcinoma, melanoma, renal cell or head and neck cancer. People who had prior anti-PD-1, anti-PD-L1 or anti-CTLA-4 therapy could take part, and around 40% had some.

Measured with immunoSEQ multiplex PCR; TCRdb has only the in-frame clones, and not every one. The table includes about 82,000 clones, just over 85% detected once. Unmatched junction bases numbered 6, after V lost 7 bases and J lost 3 bases. The CDR3 spans 14 residues. Germline V gene data show CDR1 as SGHNT and CDR2 as YYREEE (reference sequence). Patients who had autoimmune disease history or got systemic immunosuppression were left out. The chain is built from TRBV5-4 and TRBJ2-7, with 11 bases identical to TRBD2. The sample here was CD4+ or CD8+ T cells sorted from blood, taken in a trial of the OX40 agonist ivuxolimab. The sequence was collected from an adult with an advanced solid tumor such as melanoma, head and neck, liver or kidney cancer. CDR3 sequence reads: CASSTSGSIYEQYF. The CDR3 region has the DNA TGTGCCAGCTCAACTAGCGGGAGTATCTACGAGCAGTACTTC.